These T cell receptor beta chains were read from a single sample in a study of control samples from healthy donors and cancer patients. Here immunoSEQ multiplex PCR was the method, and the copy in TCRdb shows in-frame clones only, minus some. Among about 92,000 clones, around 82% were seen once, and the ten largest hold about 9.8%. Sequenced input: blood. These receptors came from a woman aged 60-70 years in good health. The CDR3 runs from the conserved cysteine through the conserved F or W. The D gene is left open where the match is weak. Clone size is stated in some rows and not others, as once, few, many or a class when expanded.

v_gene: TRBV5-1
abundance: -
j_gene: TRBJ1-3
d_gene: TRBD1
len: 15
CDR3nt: TGCGCCAGCAGCACCGGACAGGGCCCTGGAAACACCATATATTTT
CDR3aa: CASSTGQGPGNTIYF

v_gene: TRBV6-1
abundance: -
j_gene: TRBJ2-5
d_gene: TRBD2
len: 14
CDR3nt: TGTGCCAGCAGTGAATGGGCTAGCGGGGGGAGAAAGTACTTC
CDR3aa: CASSEWASGGRKYF

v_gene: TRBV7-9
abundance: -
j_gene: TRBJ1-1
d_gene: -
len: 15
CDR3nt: TGTGCCAGCAGCTTGGGGGACACAAGGAACACTGAAGCTTTCTTT
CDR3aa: CASSLGDTRNTEAFF

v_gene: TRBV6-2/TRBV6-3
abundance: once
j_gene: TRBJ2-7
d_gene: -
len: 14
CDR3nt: TGTGCCAGCAGTCCCGCATTAACTAGTTTCGAGCAGTACTTC
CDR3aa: CASSPALTSFEQYF

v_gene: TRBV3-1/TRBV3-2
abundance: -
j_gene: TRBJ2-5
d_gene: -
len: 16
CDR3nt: TGTGCCAGCAGCCAAGTTAGAACAGGGGGGGGAGAGACCCAGTACTTC
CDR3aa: CASSQVRTGGGETQYF

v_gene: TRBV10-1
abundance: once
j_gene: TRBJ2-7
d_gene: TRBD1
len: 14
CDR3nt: TGCGCCAGCGTAAGACAGGGGTGTTCCTACGAGCAGTACTTC
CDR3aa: CASVRQGCSYEQYF

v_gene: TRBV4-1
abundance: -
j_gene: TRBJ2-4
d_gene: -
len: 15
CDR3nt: TGCGCCAGCAGCCAGAGCAGAGGTCAGGCAGTTATTCAGTACTTC
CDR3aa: CASSQSRGQAVIQYF

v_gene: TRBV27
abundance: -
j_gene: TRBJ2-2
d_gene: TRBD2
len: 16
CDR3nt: TGTGCCAGCAGTTTATCTAGCGGGAGTGACACCGGGGAGCTGTTTTTT
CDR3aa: CASSLSSGSDTGELFF

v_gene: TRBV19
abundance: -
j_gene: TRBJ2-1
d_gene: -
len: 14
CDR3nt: TGTGCCAGTAGTATTACTTACTCCTACAATGAGCAGTTCTTC
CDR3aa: CASSITYSYNEQFF

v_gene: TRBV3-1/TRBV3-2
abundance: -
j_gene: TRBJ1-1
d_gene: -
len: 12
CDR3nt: TGTGCCAGCAGCCGTCGCAACACTGAAGCTTTCTTT
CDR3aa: CASSRRNTEAFF

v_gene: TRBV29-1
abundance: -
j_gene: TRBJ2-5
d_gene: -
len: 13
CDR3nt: TGCAGCGTTGTTAGAGACACACAAGAGACCCAGTACTTC
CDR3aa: CSVVRDTQETQYF

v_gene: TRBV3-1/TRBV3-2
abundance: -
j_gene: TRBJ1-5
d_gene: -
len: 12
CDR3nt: TGTGCCAGTGGGACGACCAATCAGCCCCAGCATTTT
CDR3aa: CASGTTNQPQHF

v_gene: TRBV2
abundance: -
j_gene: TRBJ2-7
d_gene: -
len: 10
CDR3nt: TGTGCCACACGGCGGGACGAGCAGTACTTC
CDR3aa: CATRRDEQYF

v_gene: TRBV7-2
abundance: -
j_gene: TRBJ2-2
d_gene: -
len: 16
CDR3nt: TGTGCCAGCAGCTTACTCGGGGGCGCGAACACCGGGGAGCTGTTTTTT
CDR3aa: CASSLLGGANTGELFF

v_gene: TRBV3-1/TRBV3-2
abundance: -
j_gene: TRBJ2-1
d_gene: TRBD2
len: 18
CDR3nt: TGTGCCAGCAGCCTGCTAGCGGGGGGTCTCAGAATTAACAATGAGCAGTTCTTC
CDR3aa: CASSLLAGGLRINNEQFF

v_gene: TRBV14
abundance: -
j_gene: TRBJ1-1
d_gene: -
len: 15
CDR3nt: TGTGCCAGCAGCCAACAGGACCTACCGGGGATTGAAGCTTTCTTT
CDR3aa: CASSQQDLPGIEAFF

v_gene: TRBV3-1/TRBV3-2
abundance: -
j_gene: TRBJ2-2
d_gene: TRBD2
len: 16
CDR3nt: TGTGCCAGCAGCCGGTCCGGGACTAGTATGTCCGGGGAGCTGTTTTTT
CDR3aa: CASSRSGTSMSGELFF

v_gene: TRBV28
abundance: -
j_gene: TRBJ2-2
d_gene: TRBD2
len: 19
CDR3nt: TGTGCCAGCAGTTTGCCCCTGACTAGCGGGAGGGCAGATACCGGGGAGCTGTTTTTT
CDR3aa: CASSLPLTSGRADTGELFF

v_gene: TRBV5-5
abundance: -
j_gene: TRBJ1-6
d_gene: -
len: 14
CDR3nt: TGTGCCAGCAGCTTGCCACAGGGTAATTCACCCCTCCACTTT
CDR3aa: CASSLPQGNSPLHF

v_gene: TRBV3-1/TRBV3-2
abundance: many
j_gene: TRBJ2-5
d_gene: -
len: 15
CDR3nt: TGTGCCAGCAGCCACGGGAGTCACAAAACGGAGACCCAGTACTTC
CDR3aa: CASSHGSHKTETQYF

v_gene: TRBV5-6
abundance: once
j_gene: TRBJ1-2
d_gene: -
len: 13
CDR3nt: TGTGCCAGCACCAGACAGTGGAACTATGGCTACACCTTC
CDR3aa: CASTRQWNYGYTF

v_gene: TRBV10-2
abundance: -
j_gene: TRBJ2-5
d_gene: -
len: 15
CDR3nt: TGCGCCAGCACACCGTTACAGGGCAGCAGAGAGACCCAGTACTTC
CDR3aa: CASTPLQGSRETQYF

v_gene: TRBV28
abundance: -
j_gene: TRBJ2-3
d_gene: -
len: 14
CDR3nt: TGTGCCAGCAGTTTGGTGTCACACACAGATACGCAGTATTTT
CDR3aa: CASSLVSHTDTQYF

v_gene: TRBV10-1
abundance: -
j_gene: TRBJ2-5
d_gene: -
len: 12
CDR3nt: TGCGCCAGCAGTCCTAACCTGGAGACCCAGTACTTC
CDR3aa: CASSPNLETQYF

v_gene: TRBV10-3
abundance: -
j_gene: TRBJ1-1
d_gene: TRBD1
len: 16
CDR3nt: TGTGCCATCAGTGAGTCGGGACAGGGGACTAACACTGAAGCTTTCTTT
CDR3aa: CAISESGQGTNTEAFF

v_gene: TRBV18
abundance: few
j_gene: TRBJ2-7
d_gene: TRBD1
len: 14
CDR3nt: TGTGCCAGCCGAAGACAGACAGGGGAGGACGAGCAGTACTTC
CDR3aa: CASRRQTGEDEQYF

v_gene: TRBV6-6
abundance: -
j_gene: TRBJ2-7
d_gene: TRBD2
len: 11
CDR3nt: TGTGCCACCGCGAGCGGGGGCGAGCAGTACTTC
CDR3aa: CATASGGEQYF

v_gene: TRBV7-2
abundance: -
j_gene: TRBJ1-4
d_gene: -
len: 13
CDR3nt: TGTGCCAGCAGCTTAGACCCAGGACAAAAACTGTTTTTT
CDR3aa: CASSLDPGQKLFF

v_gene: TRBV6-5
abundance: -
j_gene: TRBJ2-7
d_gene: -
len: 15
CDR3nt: TGTGCCAGCAGTATGGGGGGCAGTGGCAAGAACGAGCAGTACTTC
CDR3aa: CASSMGGSGKNEQYF

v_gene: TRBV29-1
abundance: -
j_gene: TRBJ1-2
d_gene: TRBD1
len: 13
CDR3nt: TGCAGCGTAGGTGGGACAGCGGACTATGGCTACACCTTC
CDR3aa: CSVGGTADYGYTF

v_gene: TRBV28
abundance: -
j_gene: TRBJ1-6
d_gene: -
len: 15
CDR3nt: TGTGCCAGCAGGCCCCACGGGGGGGCGGAATCACCCCTCCACTTT
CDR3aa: CASRPHGGAESPLHF

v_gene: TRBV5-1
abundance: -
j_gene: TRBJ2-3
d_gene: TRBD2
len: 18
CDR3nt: TGCGCCAGCAGCCTGGGACTAGCGGGCCCCCGGGGTACAGATACGCAGTATTTT
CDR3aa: CASSLGLAGPRGTDTQYF

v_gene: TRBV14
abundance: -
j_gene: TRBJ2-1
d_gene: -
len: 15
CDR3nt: TGTGCCAGCAGCCACCGTACTGACTCCTACAATGAGCAGTTCTTC
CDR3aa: CASSHRTDSYNEQFF

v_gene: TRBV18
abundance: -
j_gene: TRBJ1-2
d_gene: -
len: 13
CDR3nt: TGTGCCAGCTCACCCCAGGGAGGTGATGGCTACACCTTC
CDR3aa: CASSPQGGDGYTF

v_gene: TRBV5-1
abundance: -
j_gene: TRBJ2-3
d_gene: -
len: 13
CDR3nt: TGCGCCAGCAGCTTGGTACCCATAGATACGCAGTATTTT
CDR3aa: CASSLVPIDTQYF

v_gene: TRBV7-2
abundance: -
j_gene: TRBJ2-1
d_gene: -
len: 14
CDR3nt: TGTGCCAGCAGCTTAGGACTAGGCAGACGGGGGCAGTTCTTC
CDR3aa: CASSLGLGRRGQFF

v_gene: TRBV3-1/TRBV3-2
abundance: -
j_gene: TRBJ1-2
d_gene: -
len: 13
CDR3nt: TGTGCCAGCAGCCAAGGCAGTAACTATGGCTACACCTTC
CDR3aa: CASSQGSNYGYTF

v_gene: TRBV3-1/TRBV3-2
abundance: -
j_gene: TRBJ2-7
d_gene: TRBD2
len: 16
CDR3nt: TGTGCCAGCAGCCAAGGCATCAGCGGGGGACCCTACGAGCAGTACTTC
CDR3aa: CASSQGISGGPYEQYF

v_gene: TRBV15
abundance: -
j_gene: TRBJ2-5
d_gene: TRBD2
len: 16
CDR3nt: TGTGCCACCAGCAGAGAAGGGCTAGCGGGAGTGAGGGCCCAGTACTTC
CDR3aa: CATSREGLAGVRAQYF

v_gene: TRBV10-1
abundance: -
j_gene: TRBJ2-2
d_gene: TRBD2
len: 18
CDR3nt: TGCGCCAGCAGTCATGGGACTAGCGGGGGGTCGAACACCGGGGAGCTGTTTTTT
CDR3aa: CASSHGTSGGSNTGELFF

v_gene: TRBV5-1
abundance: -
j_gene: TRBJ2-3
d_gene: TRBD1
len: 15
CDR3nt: TGCGCCAGCAGCCAAGGGACAGTTAGCACAGATACGCAGTATTTT
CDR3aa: CASSQGTVSTDTQYF

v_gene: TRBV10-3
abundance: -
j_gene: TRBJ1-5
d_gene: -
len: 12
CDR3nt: TGTGCCATCAGCCCTGGGGACCAGCCCCAGCATTTT
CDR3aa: CAISPGDQPQHF

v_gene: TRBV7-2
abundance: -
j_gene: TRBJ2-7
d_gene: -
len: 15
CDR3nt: TGTGCCAGCAGCTTAGATACAGGGAGTCCCTACGAGCAGTACTTC
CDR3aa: CASSLDTGSPYEQYF

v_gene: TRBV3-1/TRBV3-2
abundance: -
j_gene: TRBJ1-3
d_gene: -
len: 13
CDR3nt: TGTGCCAGCAAGGGGTACACTGGAAACACCATATATTTT
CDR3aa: CASKGYTGNTIYF

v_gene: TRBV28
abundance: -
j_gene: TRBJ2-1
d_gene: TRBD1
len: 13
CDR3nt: TGTGCCAGCATGGGACAGACATACAATGAGCAGTTCTTC
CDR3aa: CASMGQTYNEQFF

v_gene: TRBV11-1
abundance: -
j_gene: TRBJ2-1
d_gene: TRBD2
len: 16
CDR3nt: TGTGCCAGCGGTCTCAATCCTAGCGGGAGTCGGATTGAGCAGTTCTTC
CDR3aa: CASGLNPSGSRIEQFF

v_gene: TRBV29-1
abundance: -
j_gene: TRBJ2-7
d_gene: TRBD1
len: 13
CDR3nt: TGCAGCGTTGGGGGGACAGGGGTATCCGAGCAGTACTTC
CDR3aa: CSVGGTGVSEQYF

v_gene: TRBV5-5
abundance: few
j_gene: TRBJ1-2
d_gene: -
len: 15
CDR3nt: TGTGCCAGCAGCTTTTACGGGGCTAAGGACTATGGCTACACCTTC
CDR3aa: CASSFYGAKDYGYTF

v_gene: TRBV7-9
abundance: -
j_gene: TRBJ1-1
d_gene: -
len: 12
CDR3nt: TGTGCCAGCAGCTTATCTTATACTGAAGCTTTCTTT
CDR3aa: CASSLSYTEAFF

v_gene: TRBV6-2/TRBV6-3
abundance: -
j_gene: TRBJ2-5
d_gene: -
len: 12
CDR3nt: TGTGCCAGCAGTTACCCACAAGAGACCCAGTACTTC
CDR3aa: CASSYPQETQYF

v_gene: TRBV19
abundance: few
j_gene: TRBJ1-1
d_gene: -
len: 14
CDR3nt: TGTGCCAGTAGTATGGGCATGGTAGCTCCTGAAGCTTTCTTT
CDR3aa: CASSMGMVAPEAFF

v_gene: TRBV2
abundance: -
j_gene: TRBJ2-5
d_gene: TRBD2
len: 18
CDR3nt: TGTGCCAGCAGTGAAGCGGGGCTAGCGGGGGGGCCCCGAGAGACCCAGTACTTC
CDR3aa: CASSEAGLAGGPRETQYF

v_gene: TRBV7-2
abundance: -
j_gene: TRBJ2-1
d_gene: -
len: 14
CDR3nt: TGTGCCAGCCAATGGCCCGGCTCCTACAATGAGCAGTTCTTC
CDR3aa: CASQWPGSYNEQFF

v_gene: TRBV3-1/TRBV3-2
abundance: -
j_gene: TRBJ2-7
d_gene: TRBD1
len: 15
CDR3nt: TGTGCCAGCAGCCAAGGACAGGGCCCCCTCTACGAGCAGTACTTC
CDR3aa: CASSQGQGPLYEQYF

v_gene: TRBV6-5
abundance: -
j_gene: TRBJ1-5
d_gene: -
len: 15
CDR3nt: TGTGCCAGCAGGCCCACAGGGATCCCGGATCAGCCCCAGCATTTT
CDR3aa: CASRPTGIPDQPQHF

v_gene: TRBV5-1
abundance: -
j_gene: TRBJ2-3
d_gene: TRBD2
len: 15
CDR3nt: TGCGCCAGCAGCGTGACTAGCGGGAGCACAGATACGCAGTATTTT
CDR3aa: CASSVTSGSTDTQYF

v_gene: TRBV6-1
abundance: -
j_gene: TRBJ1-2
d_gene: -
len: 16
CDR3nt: TGTGCCAGCAGTGGGAGCCCTCTCGGACGGGTGTATGGCTACACCTTC
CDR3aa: CASSGSPLGRVYGYTF

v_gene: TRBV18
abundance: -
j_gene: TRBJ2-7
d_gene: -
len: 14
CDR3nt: TGTGCCAGCTCACCTAGTGGGGGGCCCTACGAGCAGTACTTC
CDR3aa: CASSPSGGPYEQYF

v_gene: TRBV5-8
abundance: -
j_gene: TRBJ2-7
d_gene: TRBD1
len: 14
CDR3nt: TGTGCCAGCAGGAGACAGGGAGCGGCCTACGAGCAGTACTTC
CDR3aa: CASRRQGAAYEQYF

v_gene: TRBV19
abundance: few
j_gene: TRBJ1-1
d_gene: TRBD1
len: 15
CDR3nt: TGTGCCAGTAGCCCCCAGGGGGCTTTGAACACTGAAGCTTTCTTT
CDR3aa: CASSPQGALNTEAFF